The present entry profiles one TCR beta chain with its context. Its antigen is undetermined. This sample was included in a study of T cell responses to AZD1222 COVID-19 vaccine. Turning to the study itself: Timing groups of about 4 and about 12 weeks for second doses were pooled. Study-level points and caveats: Baseline serostatus was positive in only a handful of AZD1222 recipients.

TCRdb's table, derived via immunoSEQ multiplex PCR, lists solely in-frame clones and lacks some. The data hold 150,000 or so clones, with over 85% observed a single time. V lost 0 bases to trimming and J lost 8 bases, with 21 bases between them. The CDR3 extends over 17 amino acids. Germline CDR1 reads SGHDN; CDR2 reads FVKESK. Sequenced material: peripheral blood, taken on day 0 of AZD1222 vaccination. The genes are TRBV14 and TRBJ2-3, with no clear D. The clonotype was recovered from an adult in good health. CDR3 residues: CASSQDRPRGSFRTQYF. CDR3 DNA: TGTGCCAGCAGCCAAGATAGGCCCCGAGGTTCGTTTCGTACGCAGTATTTT.